This T cell receptor (beta chain) was found in a study of T cell responses to AZD1222 COVID-19 vaccine. The study, taken as a whole, reports: Most donors were white British, females outnumbered males, and clonal diversity was possibly underestimated. The reported proportion of spike-specific TCRs targeting unmutated variant regions was nearly half.

The V gene's germline CDR1 is LNHDA and CDR2 SQIVND (reference sequence). This CDR3 region has 15 residues. V lost 7 bases, J lost 6 bases, and 11 bases stayed unmatched. Remarks on this clone: Antigen: not known.

Assay: immunoSEQ multiplex PCR; the TCRdb copy retains only in-frame clones and omits some. The sample holds around 140,000 clones; roughly nine tenths are singletons and the top ten take 1.5% to 2%. The receptor was isolated from an adult in good health. The chain uses TRBV19 and TRBJ2-1, with 8 bases aligning to TRBD2. Sample: peripheral blood, taken on day 0 of AZD1222 vaccination. CDR3 sequence (DNA): TGTGCCAGTAACCCGGGACTAGTCGTTTCCAATGAGCAGTTCTTC. Encoded protein: CASNPGLVVSNEQFF.